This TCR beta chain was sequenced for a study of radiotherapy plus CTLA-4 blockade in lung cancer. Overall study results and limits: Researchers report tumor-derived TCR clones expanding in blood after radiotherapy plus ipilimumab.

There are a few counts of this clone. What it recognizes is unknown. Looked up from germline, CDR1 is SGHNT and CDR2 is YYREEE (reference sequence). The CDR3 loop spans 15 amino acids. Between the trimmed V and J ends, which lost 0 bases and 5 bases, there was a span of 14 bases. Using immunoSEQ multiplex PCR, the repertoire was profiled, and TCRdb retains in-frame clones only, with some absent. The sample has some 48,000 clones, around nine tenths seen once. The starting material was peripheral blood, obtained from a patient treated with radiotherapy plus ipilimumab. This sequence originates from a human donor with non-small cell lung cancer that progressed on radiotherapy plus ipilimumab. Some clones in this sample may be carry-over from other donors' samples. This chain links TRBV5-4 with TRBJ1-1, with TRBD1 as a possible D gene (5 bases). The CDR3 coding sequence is TGTGCCAGCAGCTTGGTCGAAGGGGCGAGGACTGAAGCTTTCTTT. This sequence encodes CASSLVEGARTEAFF.